Listed here is a single T cell receptor (beta chain). The data stem from a study of blood T cell repertoires in COVID-19. Overall study: Researchers got acute and convalescent COVID-19 samples from the United States, Italy and Spain. Sample material is recorded as cDNA or gDNA derived from T cells, B-cell-depleted T cells, or PBMCs.

CDR3 size: 14 residues. The V and J ends lost 3 bases and 7 bases respectively, with 11 bases between them. CDR1 and CDR2 from the germline V gene are SGHNT and YYREEE (reference sequence). Source study methods: It was from reference gene primer amplification that nucleated cell counts were estimated. Profiling relied on immunoSEQ multiplex PCR, and the TCRdb table lists in-frame clones only, not all of them. The DNA gave D and trimming, while V, J and clone size come from that table. The table has around 380,000 clones, 81% seen once; the top ten hold approximately 1%. Sequenced material: peripheral blood. This clonotype was obtained from a human donor with acute or convalescent COVID-19. The donor label of this sample is uncertain. This chain joins TRBV5-4 and TRBJ1-6, with a possible D match to TRBD1 (6 bases). DNA of the CDR3: TGTGCCAGCAGCTCAAGGACAGCCAATTCACCCCTCCACTTT. Its protein product is CASSSRTANSPLHF. Full variable domain (remainder filled in from reference TRBV5-4 and TRBJ1-6): ETGVTQSPTHLIKTRGQQVTLRCSSQSGHNTVSWYQQALGQGPQFIFQYYREEENGRGNFPPRFSGLQFPNYSSELNVNALELDDSALYLCASSSRTANSPLHFGNGTRLTVT.